This TCR beta chain originates from a study of T cells in localized non-small cell lung cancer. Only in-frame clones appear in the TCRdb table, and some are missing; sequencing was by immunoSEQ multiplex PCR. The sample holds 20,000 to 30,000 clones; 81% are singletons and the top ten take 9.5% to 10%. Study-wide points: Clonality of T cells reached its maximum in uninvolved adjacent lung, surpassing tumor. Because sequencing included only one region (of the tumor), heterogeneity remains possible. An association was observed between higher blood T cell density and longer overall survival. In adjacent lung, a median around 52 of the top 100 tumor clones were found.

A note on this clone: Its antigen is unidentified.

CDR1 is SEHNR and CDR2 is FQNEAQ in the germline V gene (reference sequence). CDR3 length: 15 amino acids. J was trimmed by 2 bases and V by 8 bases; bases with no gene match: 11. The sample consisted of peripheral blood, taken before any cancer treatment. The source of this sequence is a man between 40 and 70 years old with stage III squamous cell lung carcinoma. The chain employs TRBV7-9 and TRBJ1-1; the match to TRBD1 covers 7 bases. CDR3 DNA: TGTGCCAGCCTAAGACCTCAGGGGGGAAACACTGAAGCTTTCTTT. This gives the protein CASLRPQGGNTEAFF.